Shown below are 11 T cell receptor beta chains from a single sample sequenced in a study of PD-1 blockade in classical Hodgkin lymphoma. Measured with immunoSEQ multiplex PCR; TCRdb has only the in-frame clones, and not every one. This table has 80,000 to 100,000 clones, roughly 89% appearing once. All trial patients relapsed after autologous stem cell transplantation. The sample here was peripheral blood mononuclear cells (PBMCs), taken at baseline. These receptors were collected from a human donor with classical Hodgkin lymphoma.

This chain links TRBV6-5 with TRBJ1-1; D is possibly TRBD1 (6 bases). Germline values: CDR1 MNHEY, CDR2 SVGAGI. Trimming left V 4 bases short and J 4 bases short, with 16 bases between. This CDR3 region has 15 residues. CDR3 sequence reads: CASSSGWGASTEAFF. CDR3 bases: TGTGCCAGCAGTTCCGGTTGGGGGGCCAGCACTGAAGCTTTCTTT.

The gene calls are TRBV5-1 and TRBJ2-1; 7 positions match TRBD2. The CDR3 is made up of 17 amino acids. From germline, CDR1 is SGHRS and CDR2 YFSETQ. Trimming at V came to 1 base and at J to 0 bases, leaving 7 bases not matched to a gene. CDR3 region: CASSLQVAGGSYNEQFF. The CDR3 DNA reads as TGCGCCAGCAGCTTGCAGGTAGCGGGTGGCTCCTACAATGAGCAGTTCTTC.

This sequence joins TRBV6-1 and TRBJ2-7; D may be TRBD1 (5 bases). Trimming removed 3 bases at V and 3 bases at J, with 9 bases between. The CDR3 sequence is 13 residues long. Germline CDR1 MNHNS, CDR2 SASEGT. The CDR3 region has the DNA TGTGCCAGCAGTGAGGGGCCCAACTACGAGCAGTACTTC. Translation gives CASSEGPNYEQYF.

CDR3 loop: CASGPARALYGYTF. The CDR3 nucleotides are TGTGCCAGCGGTCCCGCAAGGGCCCTCTATGGCTACACCTTC. The chain uses TRBV28 and TRBJ1-2; D gene unclear. This CDR3 contains 14 residues. Trimming removed 8 bases from V and 4 bases from J, with 17 bases in between. The germline V gene has CDR1 MDHEN and CDR2 SYDVKM.

V usage is TRBV5-1 and J usage is TRBJ2-4; D gene uncertain. CDR3 length: 16 residues. Looked up from germline, CDR1 is SGHRS and CDR2 is YFSETQ. The V end lost 0 bases, the J end lost 3 bases, and 13 bases lay between the germline ends. The CDR3 coding sequence is TGCGCCAGCAGCTTGGAGTCGGGTCTCGGCAAAAACATTCAGTACTTC. Encoded protein: CASSLESGLGKNIQYF.

The gene calls are TRBV18 and TRBJ2-3, with a tentative D call TRBD1 (7 bases). The V gene lost 1 base and the J gene lost 5 bases, with 19 bases spanning the gap. CDR3 length: 17 residues. Germline loops: CDR1 KGHSH, CDR2 LQKENI. CDR3 nucleotides: TGTGCCAGCTCACCACTCGGAGGGGGCGCGGTGGGAGATACGCAGTATTTT. It translates to CASSPLGGGAVGDTQYF.

The genes are TRBV30 and TRBJ1-1, with TRBD1 as a possible D gene (5 bases). This CDR3 is built from 13 residues. The V and J ends lost 1 base and 7 bases respectively, with 13 bases between them. Per the germline V gene, CDR1 is GTSNPN and CDR2 is SVGIG (reference sequence). CDR3 amino acids: CAWSAGTGLEAFF. The CDR3 DNA follows: TGTGCCTGGAGTGCCGGGACCGGACTTGAAGCTTTCTTT.

This chain links TRBV7-6 with TRBJ2-7; 9 bases match TRBD2. The germline gives CDR1 SGHVS, CDR2 FNYEAQ. The J segment lost 7 bases and the V segment lost 1 base, leaving 8 bases of the junction unmatched. This CDR3 contains 15 residues. This CDR3 reads CASSLVASGAREQYF. DNA for the CDR3: TGTGCCAGCAGCTTAGTGGCTAGCGGGGCCCGGGAGCAGTACTTC.

V usage is TRBV10-3 and J usage is TRBJ2-7; the D gene is possibly TRBD2 (7 bases). With 4 bases removed from V and 2 bases from J, the gap between germline ends came to 21 bases. This CDR3 region has 17 residues. CDR1 is ENHRY, CDR2 SYGVKD, per germline. CDR3 in amino acids: CAISGPDGGAKAYEQYF. The CDR3 DNA follows: TGTGCCATCAGTGGTCCTGATGGGGGGGCTAAAGCCTACGAGCAGTACTTC.

The chain is built from TRBV6-1 and TRBJ2-2; weak D call: TRBD2 (5 bases). V was shortened by 4 bases and J by 3 bases, with 12 bases between the two germline ends. Germline V CDR1 and CDR2: MNHNS, SASEGT. This CDR3 has 15 residues. This chain's CDR3 is CASSGSGIDTGELFF. The CDR3 DNA reads TGTGCCAGCAGTGGATCGGGAATCGACACCGGGGAGCTGTTTTTT.

This chain connects TRBV28 to TRBJ2-1, with D uncertain. This CDR3 is 12 amino acids long. V was pared by 2 bases and J by 8 bases, with 7 bases between. Germline CDR1 reads MDHEN; CDR2 reads SYDVKM. This CDR3 reads CASSLGGDEQFF. CDR3 coding DNA: TGTGCCAGCAGTTTAGGCGGCGATGAGCAGTTCTTC. Full variable domain (missing parts from reference TRBV28 and TRBJ2-1): DVKVTQSSRYLVKRTGEKVFLECVQDMDHENMFWYRQDPGLGLRLIYFSYDVKMKEKGDIPEGYSVSREKKERFSLILESASTNQTSMYLCASSLGGDEQFFGPGTRLTVL.